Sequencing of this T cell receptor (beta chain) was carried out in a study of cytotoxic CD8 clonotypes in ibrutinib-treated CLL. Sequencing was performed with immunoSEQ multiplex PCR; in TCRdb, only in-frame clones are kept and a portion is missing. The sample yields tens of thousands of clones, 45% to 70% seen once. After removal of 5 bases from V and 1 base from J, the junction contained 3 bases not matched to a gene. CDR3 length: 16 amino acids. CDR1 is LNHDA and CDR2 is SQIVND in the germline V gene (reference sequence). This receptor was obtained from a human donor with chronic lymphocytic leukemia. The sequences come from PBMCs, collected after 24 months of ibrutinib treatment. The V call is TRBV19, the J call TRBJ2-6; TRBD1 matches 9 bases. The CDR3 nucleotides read TGTGCCAGTAGTGGGGGGACAGGGTCTGGGGCCAACGTCCTGACTTTC. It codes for CASSGGTGSGANVLTF.